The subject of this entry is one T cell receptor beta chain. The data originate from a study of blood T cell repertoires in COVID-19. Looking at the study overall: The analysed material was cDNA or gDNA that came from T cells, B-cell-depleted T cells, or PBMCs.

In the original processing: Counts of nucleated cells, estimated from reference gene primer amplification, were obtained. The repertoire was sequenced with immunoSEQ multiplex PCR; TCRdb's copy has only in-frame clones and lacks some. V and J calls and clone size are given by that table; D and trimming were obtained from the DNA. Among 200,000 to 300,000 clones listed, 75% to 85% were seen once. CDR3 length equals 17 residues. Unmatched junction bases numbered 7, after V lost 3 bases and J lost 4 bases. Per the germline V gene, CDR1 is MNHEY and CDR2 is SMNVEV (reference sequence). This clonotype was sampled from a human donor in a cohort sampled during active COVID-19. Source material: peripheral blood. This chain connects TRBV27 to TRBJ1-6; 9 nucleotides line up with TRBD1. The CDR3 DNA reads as TGTGCCAGCAGTTTGGCACAGGGGGCGGCGTATAATTCACCCCTCCACTTT. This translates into CASSLAQGAAYNSPLHF.